These 3 T cell receptor beta chains were all obtained from the same sample, sequenced in a study of shared clonotypes between healthy human individuals. Repertoires were generated with immunoSEQ multiplex PCR, while TCRdb's copy carries only in-frame clones and drops some. Of around 1,900,000 clones in the sample, about 93% are singletons; the top ten hold about 1.7%. The naive CD8 population came from CD45RO-negative cells selected for CCR7, without terminally differentiated effector memory CD45RA+ cells. The sample was naive CD8+ T cells from PBMCs. Receptor source: a man aged 18-30 years in good health. Some clones in this sample may be carry-over from other donors' samples.

The chain recombines TRBV7-6 with TRBJ2-1; D may be TRBD2 (5 bases). The V gene lost 5 bases and the J gene lost 5 bases, with 16 bases spanning the gap. Germline CDR1 is SGHVS and CDR2 is FNYEAQ. The CDR3 sequence is 15 residues long. CDR3 residues: CASSPPRGPNNEQFF. The DNA of the CDR3 is TGTGCCAGCAGCCCGCCGCGAGGGCCAAACAATGAGCAGTTCTTC.

The V and J genes are TRBV19 and TRBJ2-7; D may be TRBD1 or TRBD2 (5 bases each). The CDR3 totals 12 residues. Trimming left V 3 bases short and J 7 bases short, with 10 bases between. Germline values: CDR1 LNHDA, CDR2 SQIVND (reference sequence). The CDR3 DNA sequence: TGTGCCAGTAGTATTTGGGGGTTTGAGCAGTACTTC. Residues: CASSIWGFEQYF. Full variable domain (missing parts from reference TRBV19 and TRBJ2-7): DGGITQSPKYLFRKEGQNVTLSCEQNLNHDAMYWYRQDPGQGLRLIYYSQIVNDFQKGDIAEGYSVSREKKESFPLTVTSAQKNPTAFYLCASSIWGFEQYFGPGTRLTVT.

The chain carries TRBV7-3 and TRBJ2-7; D is undetermined. V was shortened by 4 bases and J by 0 bases, with 16 bases between the two germline ends. Germline V gene lookup returns CDR1 SGHTA and CDR2 FQGTGA. The CDR3 is made up of 16 amino acids. This CDR3 is CASSSPRHHSSYEQYF. DNA of the CDR3: TGTGCCAGCAGCTCCCCCCGACACCATAGCTCCTACGAGCAGTACTTC.